One and the same sample provided the 17 T cell receptor beta chains below, sequenced in a study of cytomegalovirus exposure and HLA in healthy donors. 13 Jbeta primers and 60 Vbeta primers were used for the PCR. Produced via immunoSEQ multiplex PCR; TCRdb's table is partial and in-frame only. The listing contains over 30,000 clones. Sequenced sample: PBMCs. Receptors were obtained from a woman aged 40 to 50 in good health and CMV-seropositive.

The V and J genes are TRBV29-1 and TRBJ2-2, with TRBD1 identical over 8 bases. The length of the CDR3 is 14 residues. Germline CDR1 and CDR2: SQVTM and ANQGSEA. The junction had 9 bases not matched to a gene; V was cut back by 7 bases and J by 5 bases. Here the CDR3 reads CSAEGTGGTGELFF. The DNA of the CDR3 is TGCAGCGCTGAGGGGACAGGTGGGACCGGGGAGCTGTTTTTT.

V gene TRBV7-9 combines with J gene TRBJ1-5, with TRBD1 identical over 9 bases. CDR1 is SEHNR, CDR2 FQNEAQ, per germline (reference sequence). The CDR3 has 15 residues. V lost 5 bases, J lost 6 bases, and 8 bases stayed unmatched. The CDR3 loop reads CASSRDRGMGQPQHF. The CDR3 coding sequence is TGTGCCAGCAGCCGCGACAGGGGGATGGGTCAGCCCCAGCATTTT.

The chain joins TRBV10-1 to TRBJ1-4; weak D call: TRBD1 (6 bases). This CDR3 spans 13 amino acids. CDR1 is WNHNN, CDR2 SYGVQD, per germline (reference sequence). V gave up 0 bases and J gave up 7 bases, with 6 bases separating them. The CDR3 spells CASSESGAEKLFF. The CDR3 DNA follows: TGCGCCAGCAGTGAGTCGGGGGCTGAAAAACTGTTTTTT.

This chain links TRBV6-1 with TRBJ2-2; D unresolved. Per the germline V gene, CDR1 is MNHNS and CDR2 is SASEGT. The V gene lost 6 bases and the J gene lost 0 bases, with 11 bases spanning the gap. This CDR3 is built from 15 residues. The CDR3, as DNA: TGTGCCAGCAGCAGTGAAGATTCGAACACCGGGGAGCTGTTTTTT. Translation: CASSSEDSNTGELFF.

The CDR3 region has the DNA TGCGCCAGCAGCCAAGCCAGATTGGACAGGGAAACCTACGAGCAGTACTTC. It encodes CASSQARLDRETYEQYF. The V gene is TRBV4-3, the J gene TRBJ2-7, with TRBD1 matching 8 bases. V was clipped by 1 base and J by 2 bases; unmatched bases: 10. Per germline, CDR1 LGHNA and CDR2 YSLEER. There are 17 residues in the CDR3.

The rearrangement joins TRBV9 to TRBJ2-3; perhaps TRBD1 as D (5 bases). The CDR3 is 12 residues long. Germline V gene lookup returns CDR1 SGDLS and CDR2 YYNGEE. The V end lost 3 bases, the J end lost 6 bases, and 8 bases lay between the germline ends. CDR3 DNA: TGTGCCAGCAGCGCCAACAGGGATACGCAGTATTTT. This encodes CASSANRDTQYF. Combining the CDR3 with reference TRBV9 and TRBJ2-3 gives the whole variable domain DSGVTQTPKHLITATGQRVTLRCSPRSGDLSVYWYQQSLDQGLQFLIQYYNGEERAKGNILERFSAQQFPDLHSELNLSSLELGDSALYFCASSANRDTQYFGPGTRLTVL.

V usage is TRBV5-8 and J usage is TRBJ1-4; D is undetermined. Per germline, CDR1 SGHTS and CDR2 YDEGEE. The ends were cut back, 5 bases at V and 8 bases at J, with 4 bases in the middle. There are 10 residues in the CDR3. The CDR3 coding sequence is TGTGCCAGCAGACGGGAAAAACTGTTTTTT. This gives the protein CASRREKLFF.

This chain links TRBV9 with TRBJ2-6; no clear D. The V gene lost 4 bases and the J gene lost 0 bases, with 11 bases spanning the gap. The length of the CDR3 is 16 residues. CDR1 SGDLS and CDR2 YYNGEE come from the germline V gene. The CDR3: CASSPFDTSGANVLTF. The DNA of the CDR3 is TGTGCCAGCAGCCCCTTCGACACCTCTGGGGCCAACGTCCTGACTTTC.

The chain couples TRBV7-7 to TRBJ2-1, with D possibly being TRBD2 (6 bases). Germline assignment: CDR1 SSHAT and CDR2 FNYEAQ (reference sequence). V gave up 5 bases and J gave up 8 bases, with 16 bases separating them. CDR3 size: 14 residues. The CDR3 region is CASSGWGEEDEQFF. CDR3 coding DNA: TGTGCCAGCAGCGGCTGGGGGGAGGAGGATGAGCAGTTCTTC.

Note on this clone: One end of the junction does not line up with germline, which may come from a read error. The rearrangement uses TRBV10-2 and TRBJ2-3, with D possibly being TRBD1 (5 bases). Germline lookup yields CDR1 WSHSY and CDR2 SAAADI. The CDR3 is made up of 12 amino acids. This CDR3 is CTTLGDGDKQYF. CDR3 DNA sequence: TGCACGACATTAGGGGATGGAGATAAGCAGTATTTT.

J is TRBJ2-2 and V is TRBV27; maybe TRBD1 (5 bases). The germline V gene encodes CDR1 MNHEY and CDR2 SMNVEV (reference sequence). V gave up 5 bases and J gave up 6 bases, with 7 bases separating them. This CDR3 is built from 12 residues. The CDR3 DNA follows: TGTGCCAGCAGTAGGGGCTCCGGGGAGCTGTTTTTT. Encoded protein: CASSRGSGELFF.

The genes are TRBV19 and TRBJ2-7, with 8 positions matching TRBD1. The germline V gene has CDR1 LNHDA and CDR2 SQIVND (reference sequence). Trimming removed 6 bases from V and 2 bases from J; junction bases left unmatched: 9. The length of the CDR3 is 15 residues. CDR3 DNA: TGTGCCAGTAGCCCCGCACAGGGGGGTGCCTACGAGCAGTACTTC. Translated: CASSPAQGGAYEQYF.

The chain uses TRBV10-3 and TRBJ1-3; D gene unclear. Germline CDR1 ENHRY, CDR2 SYGVKD. V was clipped by 2 bases and J by 2 bases, with 10 bases between them. This CDR3 is built from 15 residues. The CDR3 coding sequence is TGTGCCATCAGTGAGGCGGGCAGGCCTGGAAACACCATATATTTT. Amino acids: CAISEAGRPGNTIYF.

The J gene is TRBJ1-1, the V gene TRBV2, with 7 nucleotides matching TRBD1. There are 12 residues in the CDR3. J was trimmed by 4 bases and V by 5 bases; bases with no gene match: 1. Per the germline V gene, CDR1 is SNHLY and CDR2 is FYNNEI. The DNA for the CDR3 is TGTGCCAGCAGTTGGACAGGCACTGAAGCTTTCTTT. Protein product: CASSWTGTEAFF.

Regarding this clone: In the same sample, other DNA sequences code for this CDR3. J is TRBJ1-1 and V is TRBV29-1; TRBD1 matches 8 bases. V shed 3 bases and J 5 bases; nucleotides not matched to a gene: 8. The CDR3 is made up of 14 amino acids. Looked up from germline, CDR1 is SQVTM and CDR2 is ANQGSEA. CDR3 in amino acids: CSVDVTGGRTEAFF. CDR3 DNA sequence: TGCAGCGTTGATGTCACAGGGGGAAGGACTGAAGCTTTCTTT.

The V and J genes are TRBV19 and TRBJ1-3; the match to TRBD1 covers 10 bases. This CDR3 is 16 amino acids long. Germline CDR1 reads LNHDA; CDR2 reads SQIVND (reference sequence). V gave up 5 bases and J gave up 6 bases; unmatched junction bases: 10. This CDR3 is CASSPPPGTGVNTIYF. In nucleotides, the CDR3 is TGTGCCAGTAGTCCACCCCCAGGGACAGGGGTAAACACCATATATTTT.

The V and J genes are TRBV18 and TRBJ2-5, with D possibly matching TRBD2 (5 bases). This CDR3 is built from 13 residues. Germline-derived CDR1 and CDR2 are KGHSH and LQKENI. Trimming took off 1 base at V and 6 bases at J, with 9 bases between the two ends. CDR3 in DNA: TGTGCCAGCTCACCACGATTCGGGAAGACCCAGTACTTC. This codes for CASSPRFGKTQYF.